This is a list of T cell receptor beta chains from one sample in a study of shared clonotypes between healthy human individuals. The assay was immunoSEQ multiplex PCR, and TCRdb's table has in-frame clones only and misses some. The table has 1,500,000 or so clones, 97% to 99% seen once; the top ten hold approximately 0.4%. Sequenced material: naive CD4+ T cells sorted from blood. These receptors all stem from a man aged 30 to 39 in good health. Both conserved end residues are part of each CDR3. A D gene is named only where the DNA matches it firmly. Size values are once, few and many counts, or a class for expanded clones, and some rows have none.

V gene: TRBV5-1; D gene: TRBD1; clone size: NA; CDR3 length: 15; J gene: TRBJ2-5; CDR3 protein: CASSLAGTGEETQYF; CDR3 DNA: TGCGCCAGCAGCTTGGCCGGTACAGGGGAAGAGACCCAGTACTTC
V gene: TRBV29-1; D gene: NA; clone size: NA; CDR3 length: 15; J gene: TRBJ2-5; CDR3 protein: CSVSFPATLQETQYF; CDR3 DNA: TGCAGCGTTAGCTTCCCAGCTACTCTACAAGAGACCCAGTACTTC
V gene: TRBV4-1; D gene: NA; clone size: NA; CDR3 length: 19; J gene: TRBJ2-1; CDR3 protein: CASSQDPSLWATVYNEQFF; CDR3 DNA: TGCGCCAGCAGCCAAGATCCTAGTCTGTGGGCTACGGTCTACAATGAGCAGTTCTTC
V gene: TRBV6-4; D gene: NA; clone size: NA; CDR3 length: 13; J gene: TRBJ1-1; CDR3 protein: CASSVDRNTEAFF; CDR3 DNA: TGTGCCAGCAGCGTCGACAGGAACACTGAAGCTTTCTTT
V gene: TRBV29-1; D gene: TRBD2; clone size: once; CDR3 length: 14; J gene: TRBJ2-1; CDR3 protein: CSVVLWRERNEQFF; CDR3 DNA: TGCAGCGTTGTCCTCTGGCGGGAGCGGAATGAGCAGTTCTTC
V gene: TRBV27; D gene: TRBD1; clone size: NA; CDR3 length: 14; J gene: TRBJ2-1; CDR3 protein: CASSLRDRGHEQFF; CDR3 DNA: TGTGCCAGCAGTTTAAGGGACAGGGGGCATGAGCAGTTCTTC
V gene: TRBV11-2; D gene: NA; clone size: NA; CDR3 length: 15; J gene: TRBJ1-4; CDR3 protein: CASSLDPGRNEKLFF; CDR3 DNA: TGTGCCAGCAGCTTAGATCCAGGAAGGAATGAAAAACTGTTTTTT
V gene: TRBV29-1; D gene: NA; clone size: NA; CDR3 length: 14; J gene: TRBJ2-1; CDR3 protein: CSATARESYNEQFF; CDR3 DNA: TGCAGCGCTACGGCGCGGGAATCCTACAATGAGCAGTTCTTC
V gene: TRBV29-1; D gene: NA; clone size: once; CDR3 length: 14; J gene: TRBJ2-1; CDR3 protein: CSVAPYSSYNEQFF; CDR3 DNA: TGCAGCGTTGCCCCTTACAGCTCCTACAATGAGCAGTTCTTC
V gene: TRBV15; D gene: NA; clone size: NA; CDR3 length: 14; J gene: TRBJ1-1; CDR3 protein: CATSRGEGNTEAFF; CDR3 DNA: TGTGCCACCAGCAGAGGTGAGGGGAACACTGAAGCTTTCTTT
V gene: TRBV28; D gene: TRBD1; clone size: NA; CDR3 length: 17; J gene: TRBJ2-5; CDR3 protein: CASSFSFLGTDQETQYF; CDR3 DNA: TGTGCCAGCAGTTTTTCTTTCCTCGGGACAGACCAAGAGACCCAGTACTTC
V gene: TRBV21-1; D gene: NA; clone size: NA; CDR3 length: 10; J gene: TRBJ1-2; CDR3 protein: CASSMKGYTF; CDR3 DNA: TGTGCCAGCAGCATGAAGGGCTACACCTTC
V gene: TRBV5-8; D gene: TRBD1; clone size: NA; CDR3 length: 16; J gene: TRBJ2-7; CDR3 protein: CASSHNDRGWTYEQYF; CDR3 DNA: TGTGCCAGCAGTCATAACGACAGGGGTTGGACCTACGAGCAGTACTTC
V gene: TRBV11-2; D gene: NA; clone size: NA; CDR3 length: 11; J gene: TRBJ2-7; CDR3 protein: CASSRGFEQYF; CDR3 DNA: TGTGCCAGCAGCCGGGGGTTCGAGCAGTACTTC
V gene: TRBV2; D gene: TRBD1; clone size: NA; CDR3 length: 14; J gene: TRBJ2-4; CDR3 protein: CARGQGTAKNIQYF; CDR3 DNA: TGTGCCAGGGGACAGGGCACCGCCAAAAACATTCAGTACTTC
V gene: TRBV7-8; D gene: NA; clone size: NA; CDR3 length: 17; J gene: TRBJ2-2; CDR3 protein: CASSLVSETGSTGELFF; CDR3 DNA: TGTGCCAGCAGCTTAGTTTCTGAGACAGGCTCCACCGGGGAGCTGTTTTTT
V gene: TRBV5-4; D gene: NA; clone size: NA; CDR3 length: 14; J gene: TRBJ2-6; CDR3 protein: CASSLGIGANVLTF; CDR3 DNA: TGTGCCAGCAGCTTGGGGATTGGGGCCAACGTCCTGACTTTC
V gene: TRBV7-8; D gene: TRBD1; clone size: NA; CDR3 length: 17; J gene: TRBJ2-7; CDR3 protein: CASSLGGSRGRSYEQYF; CDR3 DNA: TGTGCCAGCAGCTTAGGTGGCTCCAGGGGGCGCTCCTACGAGCAGTACTTC
V gene: TRBV11-2; D gene: NA; clone size: NA; CDR3 length: 14; J gene: TRBJ2-7; CDR3 protein: CASSLVRSLYEQYF; CDR3 DNA: TGTGCCAGCAGCTTAGTACGAAGTCTCTACGAGCAGTACTTC
V gene: TRBV25-1; D gene: TRBD2; clone size: NA; CDR3 length: 15; J gene: TRBJ2-1; CDR3 protein: CASSESGRYYNEQFF; CDR3 DNA: TGTGCCAGCAGTGAAAGCGGGAGGTACTACAATGAGCAGTTCTTC
V gene: TRBV9; D gene: TRBD2; clone size: NA; CDR3 length: 16; J gene: TRBJ2-7; CDR3 protein: CASSPAGRGSSYEQYF; CDR3 DNA: TGTGCCAGCAGCCCAGCGGGTCGCGGGAGTTCCTACGAGCAGTACTTC
V gene: TRBV29-1; D gene: NA; clone size: NA; CDR3 length: 13; J gene: TRBJ2-3; CDR3 protein: CSVVNPSTDTQYF; CDR3 DNA: TGCAGCGTTGTAAACCCCTCCACAGATACGCAGTATTTT
V gene: TRBV5-1; D gene: NA; clone size: NA; CDR3 length: 16; J gene: TRBJ1-3; CDR3 protein: CASSLARSDSGNTIYF; CDR3 DNA: TGCGCCAGCAGCTTGGCCCGGTCAGACTCTGGAAACACCATATATTTT
V gene: TRBV9; D gene: TRBD2; clone size: NA; CDR3 length: 14; J gene: TRBJ2-7; CDR3 protein: CASSVGLAGYEQYF; CDR3 DNA: TGTGCCAGCAGCGTAGGCCTAGCGGGTTACGAGCAGTACTTC
V gene: TRBV6-1; D gene: TRBD2; clone size: NA; CDR3 length: 15; J gene: TRBJ2-2; CDR3 protein: CASSGLAGNTGELFF; CDR3 DNA: TGTGCCAGCAGTGGACTAGCGGGAAACACCGGGGAGCTGTTTTTT
V gene: TRBV19; D gene: NA; clone size: NA; CDR3 length: 12; J gene: TRBJ1-2; CDR3 protein: CASSIAHVGYTF; CDR3 DNA: TGTGCCAGTAGTATAGCCCACGTTGGCTACACCTTC
V gene: TRBV7-8; D gene: TRBD1; clone size: NA; CDR3 length: 16; J gene: TRBJ1-5; CDR3 protein: CASSRIGQGGNQPQHF; CDR3 DNA: TGTGCCAGCAGCCGGATCGGACAGGGGGGAAATCAGCCCCAGCATTTT
V gene: TRBV5-1; D gene: TRBD2; clone size: NA; CDR3 length: 15; J gene: TRBJ2-1; CDR3 protein: CASSRTSGSYNEQFF; CDR3 DNA: TGCGCCAGCAGCCGGACTAGCGGGAGTTACAATGAGCAGTTCTTC
V gene: TRBV5-4; D gene: NA; clone size: NA; CDR3 length: 12; J gene: TRBJ2-3; CDR3 protein: CASSLDTDTQYF; CDR3 DNA: TGTGCCAGCAGCTTGGATACAGATACGCAGTATTTT
V gene: TRBV19; D gene: TRBD1; clone size: NA; CDR3 length: 17; J gene: TRBJ2-6; CDR3 protein: CASTSDRRWAGANVLTF; CDR3 DNA: TGTGCCAGTACGTCGGACAGGCGGTGGGCTGGGGCCAACGTCCTGACTTTC
V gene: TRBV29-1; D gene: NA; clone size: once; CDR3 length: 14; J gene: TRBJ2-7; CDR3 protein: CSVARDTDSYEQYF; CDR3 DNA: TGCAGCGTCGCCCGGGACACGGATTCCTACGAGCAGTACTTC
V gene: TRBV20-1; D gene: NA; clone size: NA; CDR3 length: 10; J gene: TRBJ2-3; CDR3 protein: CSAATDTQYF; CDR3 DNA: TGCAGTGCCGCCACAGATACGCAGTATTTT
V gene: TRBV5-1; D gene: TRBD1; clone size: NA; CDR3 length: 16; J gene: TRBJ1-1; CDR3 protein: CASSLVDRAFYTEAFF; CDR3 DNA: TGCGCCAGCAGCTTGGTGGACAGGGCGTTCTACACTGAAGCTTTCTTT
V gene: TRBV4-3; D gene: NA; clone size: once; CDR3 length: 16; J gene: TRBJ2-6; CDR3 protein: CASSQEARSGANVLTF; CDR3 DNA: TGCGCCAGCAGCCAAGAGGCGAGGTCTGGGGCCAACGTCCTGACTTTC
V gene: TRBV10-3; D gene: TRBD2; clone size: once; CDR3 length: 15; J gene: TRBJ2-5; CDR3 protein: CAIRAGSGREETQYF; CDR3 DNA: TGTGCCATCAGGGCGGGTAGCGGGAGAGAAGAGACCCAGTACTTC
V gene: TRBV28; D gene: NA; clone size: once; CDR3 length: 13; J gene: TRBJ1-5; CDR3 protein: CASKLYSNQPQHF; CDR3 DNA: TGTGCCAGCAAACTCTATAGCAATCAGCCCCAGCATTTT
V gene: TRBV2; D gene: NA; clone size: few; CDR3 length: 11; J gene: TRBJ2-3; CDR3 protein: CASTYTDTQYF; CDR3 DNA: TGTGCCAGCACCTACACAGATACGCAGTATTTT
V gene: TRBV6-9; D gene: NA; clone size: NA; CDR3 length: 15; J gene: TRBJ1-5; CDR3 protein: CASSYTDSSNQPQHF; CDR3 DNA: TGTGCCAGCAGTTATACAGACTCTAGCAATCAGCCCCAGCATTTT
V gene: TRBV27; D gene: TRBD2; clone size: NA; CDR3 length: 16; J gene: TRBJ2-7; CDR3 protein: CASRLASGRRYYEQYF; CDR3 DNA: TGTGCCAGTCGTTTGGCTAGCGGGAGGCGCTACTACGAGCAGTACTTC
V gene: TRBV7-2; D gene: TRBD2; clone size: NA; CDR3 length: 14; J gene: TRBJ2-7; CDR3 protein: CASRSGGLVSEQYF; CDR3 DNA: TGTGCCAGCCGTAGCGGGGGCCTTGTCTCCGAGCAGTACTTC
V gene: TRBV5-1; D gene: TRBD2; clone size: once; CDR3 length: 16; J gene: TRBJ2-5; CDR3 protein: CASSLGLAGVRETQYF; CDR3 DNA: TGCGCCAGCAGCTTGGGTCTAGCGGGGGTGCGGGAGACCCAGTACTTC
V gene: TRBV11-3; D gene: NA; clone size: NA; CDR3 length: 13; J gene: TRBJ2-7; CDR3 protein: CASGQGLGYEQYF; CDR3 DNA: TGTGCCAGCGGCCAGGGATTAGGCTACGAGCAGTACTTC
V gene: TRBV27; D gene: TRBD1; clone size: NA; CDR3 length: 14; J gene: TRBJ2-5; CDR3 protein: CASSFGRGQETQYF; CDR3 DNA: TGTGCCAGCAGTTTTGGCAGGGGGCAAGAGACCCAGTACTTC
V gene: TRBV6-6; D gene: NA; clone size: NA; CDR3 length: 14; J gene: TRBJ1-1; CDR3 protein: CASTLGALNTEAFF; CDR3 DNA: TGTGCCAGCACCCTAGGAGCGCTAAACACTGAAGCTTTCTTT
V gene: TRBV29-1; D gene: TRBD1; clone size: NA; CDR3 length: 12; J gene: TRBJ2-7; CDR3 protein: CSVGQGEDEQYF; CDR3 DNA: TGCAGCGTCGGACAGGGCGAGGACGAGCAGTACTTC
V gene: TRBV29-1; D gene: NA; clone size: NA; CDR3 length: 14; J gene: TRBJ1-2; CDR3 protein: CSDTGRGPTYGYTF; CDR3 DNA: TGCAGCGACACCGGCCGGGGGCCGACCTATGGCTACACCTTC
V gene: TRBV4-3; D gene: NA; clone size: NA; CDR3 length: 13; J gene: TRBJ2-2; CDR3 protein: CASSQALTGELFF; CDR3 DNA: TGCGCCAGCAGCCAAGCTCTAACCGGGGAGCTGTTTTTT
V gene: TRBV19; D gene: NA; clone size: NA; CDR3 length: 16; J gene: TRBJ2-2; CDR3 protein: CASTPHEGTGPGELFF; CDR3 DNA: TGTGCCAGTACCCCCCACGAGGGTACTGGCCCCGGGGAGCTGTTTTTT
V gene: TRBV5-1; D gene: NA; clone size: NA; CDR3 length: 16; J gene: TRBJ2-3; CDR3 protein: CASSRAGAMSADTQYF; CDR3 DNA: TGCGCCAGCAGCCGAGCTGGGGCCATGTCGGCAGATACGCAGTATTTT
V gene: TRBV5-1; D gene: TRBD1; clone size: NA; CDR3 length: 16; J gene: TRBJ1-2; CDR3 protein: CASSPPGQGINYGYTF; CDR3 DNA: TGCGCCAGCAGCCCTCCGGGACAGGGGATCAACTATGGCTACACCTTC
V gene: TRBV6-5; D gene: NA; clone size: NA; CDR3 length: 13; J gene: TRBJ1-1; CDR3 protein: CASSLTRRDEAFF; CDR3 DNA: TGTGCCAGCAGTTTAACCAGGAGAGATGAAGCTTTCTTT
V gene: TRBV9; D gene: TRBD2; clone size: NA; CDR3 length: 16; J gene: TRBJ2-7; CDR3 protein: CASSVGQGAGGYEQYF; CDR3 DNA: TGTGCCAGCAGCGTAGGGCAAGGAGCGGGAGGGTACGAGCAGTACTTC
V gene: TRBV28; D gene: NA; clone size: NA; CDR3 length: 11; J gene: TRBJ1-1; CDR3 protein: CASSFRTEAFF; CDR3 DNA: TGTGCCAGCAGTTTTAGAACTGAAGCTTTCTTT
V gene: TRBV9; D gene: NA; clone size: NA; CDR3 length: 16; J gene: TRBJ2-3; CDR3 protein: CASSVDGDLSVNTQYF; CDR3 DNA: TGTGCCAGCAGCGTAGATGGGGACCTATCTGTTAATACGCAGTATTTT
V gene: TRBV27; D gene: NA; clone size: NA; CDR3 length: 14; J gene: TRBJ1-5; CDR3 protein: CASSLKAGWQPQHF; CDR3 DNA: TGTGCCAGCAGTTTAAAGGCAGGGTGGCAGCCCCAGCATTTT
V gene: TRBV5-1; D gene: TRBD2; clone size: NA; CDR3 length: 21; J gene: TRBJ2-1; CDR3 protein: CASSLSGTSGSIPSSYNEQFF; CDR3 DNA: TGCGCCAGCAGCCTCTCCGGGACTAGCGGGAGCATCCCCAGCTCCTACAATGAGCAGTTCTTC
V gene: TRBV7-9; D gene: NA; clone size: NA; CDR3 length: 13; J gene: TRBJ1-5; CDR3 protein: CASSTHIDQPQHF; CDR3 DNA: TGTGCCAGCAGCACACACATAGATCAGCCCCAGCATTTT
V gene: TRBV5-6; D gene: TRBD2; clone size: NA; CDR3 length: 13; J gene: TRBJ2-3; CDR3 protein: CASTLARYDTQYF; CDR3 DNA: TGTGCCAGCACACTAGCGAGGTACGATACGCAGTATTTT
V gene: TRBV5-1; D gene: NA; clone size: once; CDR3 length: 13; J gene: TRBJ1-1; CDR3 protein: CASSFGGDTEAFF; CDR3 DNA: TGCGCCAGCAGCTTCGGCGGCGACACTGAAGCTTTCTTT
V gene: TRBV7-7; D gene: NA; clone size: NA; CDR3 length: 16; J gene: TRBJ2-1; CDR3 protein: CASSLSLATDFNEQFF; CDR3 DNA: TGTGCCAGCAGCTTAAGCTTAGCGACCGACTTCAATGAGCAGTTCTTC